Sequencing of this T cell receptor (beta chain) was carried out in a study of beta chain features in type 1 diabetes. Expressed TCRB transcripts got sequenced, as all isolated RNA was reverse transcribed. Only in-frame clones appear in the TCRdb table, and some are missing; sequencing was by immunoSEQ multiplex PCR. The data hold some 44,000 clones, with about half observed a single time. Purities over 98% were achieved in all sorted populations. The CDR3 has 19 amino acids. Trimming took off 3 bases at V and 0 bases at J, with 18 bases between the two ends. Germline lookup yields CDR1 MGHRA and CDR2 YSYEKL.

Sequenced sample: Tregs from blood. The rearrangement joins TRBV4-1 to TRBJ2-6; D gene unclear. The TCR comes from a woman aged 18-30 years in good health. The CDR3 loop reads CASSHYFGPPPSGANVLTF. CDR3 bases: TGCGCCAGCAGCCACTACTTTGGGCCACCACCCTCTGGGGCCAACGTCCTGACTTTC.